This T cell receptor beta chain comes out of a study of OX40 agonist ivuxolimab in advanced cancers. Study details: Ivuxolimab, which is an agonistic anti-OX40 (CD134) antibody, was administered to the patients.

Germline V gene data show CDR1 as GTSNPN and CDR2 as SVGIG (reference sequence). Between the trimmed V and J ends, which lost 2 bases and 6 bases, there was a span of 25 bases. This CDR3 comprises 17 residues. The data were produced by immunoSEQ multiplex PCR, yet TCRdb's version contains in-frame clones alone and is incomplete. The profile shows approximately 74,000 clones, 75% to 95% of them singletons. V and J are TRBV30 and TRBJ1-1; D is undetermined. The TCR sequence derives from an adult with an advanced solid tumor such as melanoma, head and neck, liver or kidney cancer. Specimen: CD4+ or CD8+ T cells sorted from blood, collected in a trial of the OX40 agonist ivuxolimab. CDR3 sequence reads: CAWSTTPLGLDEAEAFF. The DNA for the CDR3 is TGTGCCTGGAGTACGACTCCTCTGGGTCTCGATGAAGCTGAAGCTTTCTTT.